This is a list of T cell receptor beta chains from one sample in a study of CD8 T cells in ankylosing spondylitis. From the 5' RACE reads, TCRdb called clonotypes with MiXCR, one entry per CDR3 protein. Here the sample spans roughly 170,000 distinct CDR3 sequences, 9.8% being singletons. Sequenced input: blood, either unsorted or a sorted T cell fraction (not recorded which). The receptors were gathered from a female donor with ankylosing spondylitis or in good health (not recorded which). Both conserved end residues are part of each CDR3. A D gene is named only where the DNA matches it firmly. The size entry is marked missing in some rows and otherwise reads once, few, many or a size class.

TRBJ1-5 . TRBV27 . 15 TGTGCCAGCAGTTTACAGGCTGGGAGCAATCAGCCCCAGCATTTT CASSLQAGSNQPQHF
TRBJ2-7 . TRBV7-9 many 14 TGTGCCAGCAGCTCGACAGATACCTATTACGAGCAGTACTTC CASSSTDTYYEQYF
TRBJ2-3 . TRBV5-6 . 14 TGTGCCAGCAGCTTGGGGAACAGGGCAGATACGCAGTATTTT CASSLGNRADTQYF
TRBJ2-1 . TRBV10-3 many 14 TGTGCCATCGCCGCCCCGCGGGGCCTCAATGAGCAGTTCTTC CAIAAPRGLNEQFF
TRBJ1-2 . TRBV6-5 many 13 TGTGCCAGCAGCCTCGTGGGGAGACGAGGCTACACCTTC CASSLVGRRGYTF
TRBJ2-6 . TRBV4-1 few 17 TGCGCCAGCAGCCCTAAAGTCCTCGAGGCTGGGGCCAACGTCCTGACTTTC CASSPKVLEAGANVLTF
TRBJ2-1 TRBD2 TRBV7-6 . 15 TGTGCCAGCAGCTTCGGCAGCGGGGGTTACAATGAGCAGTTCTTC CASSFGSGGYNEQFF
TRBJ2-5 . TRBV5-1 many 11 TGCGCCAGCAGCTGGATGGAGACCCAGTACTTC CASSWMETQYF
TRBJ1-1 . TRBV4-3 many 15 TGCGCCAGCAGCCGCGCAGGACACCAGAACACTGAAGCTTTCTTT CASSRAGHQNTEAFF
TRBJ2-1 TRBD2 TRBV7-9 many 17 TGTGCCAGCAGCTCGCATACTAGCGGGAGGAGAGAGAATGAGCAGTTCTTC CASSSHTSGRRENEQFF
TRBJ2-1 . TRBV11-1 few 18 TGTGCCAGCAGCCCCCCGGAGTTAGGGGACCCTAGATACAATGAGCAGTTCTTC CASSPPELGDPRYNEQFF
TRBJ2-5 . TRBV5-1 many 15 TGCGCCAGCAGCTTCGGGACCCAGCTTCTTGAGACCCAGTACTTC CASSFGTQLLETQYF
TRBJ2-7 . TRBV9 . 10 TGTGCCATTAAGCGGCGCGAGCAGTACTTC CAIKRREQYF
TRBJ2-7 TRBD2 TRBV10-3 . 14 TGTGCCATCAGTGAGTCGGGGGGAGGGGCCGAGCAGTACTTC CAISESGGGAEQYF
TRBJ2-7 . TRBV9 . 14 TGTGCCAGCAGCGAGTGGGACATCTCCTACGAGCAGTACTTC CASSEWDISYEQYF
TRBJ2-1 . TRBV7-9 few 14 TGTGCCAGCAGCCCCGGACCGATCTACAATGAGCAGTTCTTC CASSPGPIYNEQFF
TRBJ2-7 . TRBV6-6 many 13 TGTGCCAGCAGTCCCTCTAAGGCCTACGAGCAGTACTTC CASSPSKAYEQYF
TRBJ2-3 TRBD2 TRBV2 many 14 TGTGCCAGCTCAGCGGGAGGGCCAACAGATACGCAGTATTTT CASSAGGPTDTQYF
TRBJ2-3 . TRBV29-1 many 16 TGCAGCGTTGAAGATCAAGGACTACGTCTCACAGATACGCAGTATTTT CSVEDQGLRLTDTQYF
TRBJ2-1 TRBD2 TRBV29-1 . 15 TGCAGCGTTGAGCTAGCGGGAGTAATGAGGAATGAGCAGTTCTTC CSVELAGVMRNEQFF
TRBJ1-2 . TRBV6-1 . 14 TGTGCCAGCAGTATCGGTGAAGGGAACTATGGCTACACCTTC CASSIGEGNYGYTF
TRBJ2-3 TRBD2 TRBV25-1 many 16 TGTGCCAGCAGTGAATATGCGGGAGGAGAGGCAGATACGCAGTATTTT CASSEYAGGEADTQYF
TRBJ2-1 TRBD2 TRBV6-2/TRBV6-3 few 14 TGTGCCAGCGGCTGGCGGGGGTCCCCTAATGAGCAGTTCTTC CASGWRGSPNEQFF
TRBJ2-1 TRBD2 TRBV4-3 few 20 TGCGCCAGCAGCCAAACGATCGTGGGAGTACGGGGGGTCTCCTACAATGAGCAGTTCTTC CASSQTIVGVRGVSYNEQFF
TRBJ2-7 . TRBV28 few 13 TGTGCCAGCAGCCATCGTGGGGGTTACGAGCAGTACTTC CASSHRGGYEQYF
TRBJ1-4 . TRBV7-8 many 15 TGTGCCAGCAGCCACCGGGTGTCAACTAATGAAAAACTGTTTTTT CASSHRVSTNEKLFF
TRBJ1-1 TRBD1 TRBV30 few 13 TGTGCCTGGGACCCAGGGGGCATCACTGAAGCTTTCTTT CAWDPGGITEAFF
TRBJ1-2 . TRBV9 . 16 TGTGCCAGCAGCGTAGAGGTCGGGGGGGCTAACTATGGCTACACCTTC CASSVEVGGANYGYTF
TRBJ2-7 . TRBV27 . 15 TGTGCCAGCACTCCCTCGACGGGGTTCCTCTCCGAGCAGTACTTC CASTPSTGFLSEQYF
TRBJ2-2 . TRBV20-1 . 17 TGCAGTGCTAGAGATCCTCGAGGGACCGAAGAGACCGGGGAGCTGTTTTTT CSARDPRGTEETGELFF
TRBJ2-7 . TRBV20-1 . 16 TGCAGTGCTCACAAAGGGAACCGGGATACCCTCTACGAGCAGTACTTC CSAHKGNRDTLYEQYF
TRBJ2-1 TRBD1 TRBV27 few 15 TGTGCCAGCAGTTTATCCGGGGACAGGCCCAATGAGCAGTTCTTC CASSLSGDRPNEQFF
TRBJ2-1 TRBD2 TRBV7-9 . 15 TGTGCCAGCACGTGGGAGCGGGAGGCCTTACATGAGCAGTTCTTC CASTWEREALHEQFF
TRBJ2-1 . TRBV4-3 many 15 TGCGCCAGCAGCCAAGCAGGGTTGCAAAGCAATGAGCAGTTCTTC CASSQAGLQSNEQFF
TRBJ2-2 . TRBV18 many 12 TGCGCCAGCAGCCCAGGAGCCGGGGAGCTGTTTTTT CASSPGAGELFF
TRBJ2-7 TRBD2 TRBV4-3 . 16 TGCGCCAGCAGCCAAGATACTAGCGGTAGCTCCTACGAGCAGTACTTC CASSQDTSGSSYEQYF
TRBJ2-7 TRBD2 TRBV7-9 many 15 TGTGCCAGCAGCTTTTTGAGCGGGAGTGCTATCGAGCAGTACTTC CASSFLSGSAIEQYF
TRBJ2-4 . TRBV20-1 few 15 TGCAGTGCTAGAGGCGGCATACTAGCCAAAAACATTCAGCACTTC CSARGGILAKNIQHF
TRBJ2-3 . TRBV20-1 many 13 TGCAGTGCTAGAGATCAAGAGACAGATACGCAGTATTTT CSARDQETDTQYF
TRBJ2-1 . TRBV5-4 once 15 TGTGCCAGCAGCTGGGACGCAGCCTCTGGGAATGAGCAGTTCTTC CASSWDAASGNEQFF